These 30 T cell receptor beta chains share one sample of origin, sequenced in a study of Ad26.COV2.S vaccination and SARS-CoV-2 variants. Only in-frame clones appear in the TCRdb table, and some are missing; sequencing was by immunoSEQ multiplex PCR. The sample includes more than 400,000 clones, 80% to 95% of them seen just once. As for treatment: approximately 18 received Ad26.COV2.S at low or high dose, single or two shots; roughly 5 received placebo; per-sample allocation not given. Following the first vaccine or placebo injection, samples were taken on day 63. The sample here was peripheral blood, taken in a trial of Ad26.COV2.S vaccine versus placebo. These receptors were collected from a person between 18 and 65 years old who received the Ad26.COV2.S COVID-19 vaccine or a placebo.

Note on this clone: Additional DNA sequences in this sample encode the identical CDR3. This chain uses TRBV18 with TRBJ2-5; D is undetermined. This CDR3 is built from 13 residues. Trimming cost V 0 bases and J 1 base, with 3 bases left between them. Looked up from germline, CDR1 is KGHSH and CDR2 is LQKENI. The CDR3 nucleotides are TGTGCCAGCTCACCACCTGTCCAAGAGACCCAGTACTTC. Translating it yields CASSPPVQETQYF.

V is TRBV6-5 and J is TRBJ2-7; 7 bases are shared with TRBD1. Trimming at V came to 6 bases and at J to 4 bases, leaving 12 bases not matched to a gene. This CDR3 has 15 residues. Germline V gene data show CDR1 as MNHEY and CDR2 as SVGAGI. CDR3 nucleotide sequence: TGTGCCAGCAGGCCAACAGGGGCTATCTTGTACGAGCAGTACTTC. Residues: CASRPTGAILYEQYF.

The V gene is TRBV14, the J gene TRBJ2-7; D call uncertain. V lost 0 bases, J lost 0 bases, and 18 bases lay in between. The CDR3 runs 18 residues. Per the germline V gene, CDR1 is SGHDN and CDR2 is FVKESK. The CDR3 here is CASSQDSSNVSSSYEQYF. The CDR3 bases are TGTGCCAGCAGCCAAGATAGTTCCAACGTTTCGAGCTCCTACGAGCAGTACTTC.

V is TRBV11-2 and J is TRBJ2-7; 11 bases are shared with TRBD1. The germline CDR1 and CDR2 sequences are SGHAT and FQNNGV. This CDR3 has 17 residues. The V and J ends lost 1 base and 3 bases, in that order; junction bases with no gene match: 8. CDR3 bases: TGTGCCAGCAGCTTAGGGTATCGGACAGGGGGCTTCTACGAGCAGTACTTC. Translated: CASSLGYRTGGFYEQYF. Using reference TRBV11-2 and TRBJ2-7 for the parts outside the CDR3, the full variable domain is EAGVAQSPRYKIIEKRQSVAFWCNPISGHATLYWYQQILGQGPKLLIQFQNNGVVDDSQLPKDRFSAERLKGVDSTLKIQPAKLEDSAVYLCASSLGYRTGGFYEQYFGPGTRLTVT.

The chain employs TRBV5-1 and TRBJ2-3, with 7 bases aligning to TRBD2. The V and J ends lost 4 bases and 2 bases, in that order; junction bases with no gene match: 7. The germline V gene has CDR1 SGHRS and CDR2 YFSETQ. The CDR3 runs 15 residues. The CDR3 DNA is TGCGCCAGCAGCAGCATTGGGACTAACACAGATACGCAGTATTTT. The encoded protein is CASSSIGTNTDTQYF.

V is TRBV7-9 and J is TRBJ1-3; maybe TRBD1 (5 bases). V was trimmed by 3 bases and J by 1 base, leaving 7 bases between them. The CDR3 consists of 14 residues. Germline loops: CDR1 SEHNR, CDR2 FQNEAQ (reference sequence). The CDR3 protein is CASSFSGSGNTIYF. CDR3 nucleotide sequence: TGTGCCAGCAGCTTTTCAGGGTCTGGAAACACCATATATTTT. The whole variable domain, filled in from reference TRBV7-9 and TRBJ1-3, reads DTGVSQNPRHKITKRGQNVTFRCDPISEHNRLYWYRQTLGQGPEFLTYFQNEAQLEKSRLLSDRFSAERPKGSFSTLEIQRTEQGDSAMYLCASSFSGSGNTIYFGEGSWLTVV.

The genes are TRBV5-4 and TRBJ1-6; 7 positions match TRBD1. Germline CDR1 reads SGHNT; CDR2 reads YYREEE (reference sequence). The CDR3 has 16 amino acids. The V and J ends lost 0 bases and 4 bases, in that order; junction bases with no gene match: 4. The CDR3 region has the DNA TGTGCCAGCAGCTTGGGGGACAGAAGATATAATTCACCCCTCCACTTT. The encoded protein is CASSLGDRRYNSPLHF.

This CDR3 is CASSATGATEAFF. In DNA form, the CDR3 reads TGTGCCAGCAGCGCTACAGGGGCCACTGAAGCTTTCTTT. The gene calls are TRBV9 and TRBJ1-1; 7 bases agree with TRBD1. The CDR3 contains 13 residues. Unmatched junction bases numbered 3, after V lost 3 bases and J lost 4 bases. Germline CDR1 and CDR2: SGDLS and YYNGEE.

The J gene is TRBJ1-5, the V gene TRBV7-2, with TRBD1 identical over 8 bases. Germline CDR1 SGHTA, CDR2 FQGNSA. The CDR3 length is 15 residues. Trimming cost V 5 bases and J 1 base; bases outside gene matches: 4. CDR3 nucleotides: TGTGCCAGCAGCCGTGGACAGGGAAGCAATCAGCCCCAGCATTTT. It yields the protein CASSRGQGSNQPQHF.

The chain has TRBV24-1 and TRBJ2-5; 9 nucleotides match TRBD2. Germline assignment: CDR1 KGHDR and CDR2 SFDVKD. The CDR3 has 14 residues. Trimming took 7 bases from V and 0 from J; bases not matched to a gene: 2. CDR3 protein: CATRASGNQETQYF. DNA of the CDR3: TGTGCCACCAGGGCTAGCGGGAACCAAGAGACCCAGTACTTC.

This clone was seen just once. The V and J genes are TRBV2 and TRBJ2-1, with 9 bases matching TRBD1. J was trimmed by 8 bases and V by 4 bases; bases with no gene match: 0. CDR1 and CDR2 (germline): SNHLY, FYNNEI. The CDR3 is 12 amino acids. The CDR3 protein is CASSGTGDEQFF. The CDR3 nucleotides read TGTGCCAGCAGTGGGACAGGGGATGAGCAGTTCTTC.

This clone was observed a few times. This chain connects TRBV19 to TRBJ1-3; D is uncertain. V was cut by 5 bases and J by 4 bases, with 18 bases left in between. The CDR3 spans 16 residues. Germline CDR1 reads LNHDA; CDR2 reads SQIVND (reference sequence). CDR3 bases: TGTGCCAGTAGTCCTACCGGCCGTCGGGGAGGAAACACCATATATTTT. The encoded protein is CASSPTGRRGGNTIYF.

V and J are TRBV6-1 and TRBJ2-2; 9 bases match TRBD1. The CDR3 length is 19 residues. CDR1 MNHNS and CDR2 SASEGT come from the germline V gene. V was pared by 0 bases and J by 4 bases, with 12 bases of the junction left unmatched. DNA for the CDR3: TGTGCCAGCAGTGAAGCGCCTGATAGGACAGGGGCCCCCACCGGGGAGCTGTTTTTT. It translates to CASSEAPDRTGAPTGELFF.

The chain couples TRBV6-2 or TRBV6-3 to TRBJ1-5, with D possibly TRBD1 on 5 matching bases. CDR1 MNHEY and CDR2 SVGEGT come from the germline V gene. Trimming stripped 4 bases from V and 7 bases from J, with 14 bases between. The CDR3 is 14 amino acids. The CDR3 DNA reads TGTGCCAGCAGTTTCAGCAGGGTGGGGCAGCCCCAGCATTTT. As protein: CASSFSRVGQPQHF.

Points on this clone: A read error may account for a junction end that differs from germline. The chain carries TRBV6-2 or TRBV6-3 and TRBJ2-7; perhaps TRBD1 as D (6 bases). This CDR3 has 14 residues. Looked up from germline, CDR1 is MNHEY and CDR2 is SVGEGT. Here the CDR3 reads CASSTRDWWAGTSF. As DNA, the CDR3 is TGTGCCAGCAGTACGCGAGATTGGTGGGCCGGGACATCGTTC.

This clone occurred once. The sample contains more than one DNA sequence encoding this CDR3. This chain links TRBV4-3 with TRBJ2-1; 11 nucleotides match TRBD2. Germline assignment: CDR1 LGHNA and CDR2 YSLEER. The CDR3 has 15 residues. V was clipped by 3 bases and J by 4 bases; unmatched bases: 2. The DNA of the CDR3 is TGCGCCAGCAGCCAGCGGACTAGCGGGTACAATGAGCAGTTCTTC. Residues: CASSQRTSGYNEQFF.

J is TRBJ2-4 and V is TRBV7-9; 7 bases agree with TRBD1. The CDR3 sequence is 16 residues long. Germline assignment: CDR1 SEHNR and CDR2 FQNEAQ (reference sequence). The ends lost 0 bases at V and 3 bases at J; junction bases unmatched: 5. The CDR3 region has the DNA TGTGCCAGCAGCTTAGCTCCCACAGGGGACAAAAACATTCAGTACTTC. Translation gives CASSLAPTGDKNIQYF.

CDR3 region: CASRTDRGVTYEQYF. In nucleotides, the CDR3 is TGTGCCAGCAGGACGGACAGGGGTGTAACCTACGAGCAGTACTTC. The V gene is TRBV6-5, the J gene TRBJ2-7; 9 positions agree with TRBD1. This CDR3 has 15 residues. Germline V gives CDR1 MNHEY, CDR2 SVGAGI. Unmatched junction bases numbered 8, after V lost 6 bases and J lost 2 bases.

The rearrangement uses TRBV27 and TRBJ1-2, with no clear D. The V end lost 0 bases, the J end lost 0 bases, and 8 bases lay between the germline ends. The germline V gene encodes CDR1 MNHEY and CDR2 SMNVEV (reference sequence). The CDR3 has 15 residues. The CDR3 loop reads CASSLSGIANYGYTF. The CDR3 DNA reads TGTGCCAGCAGTTTATCAGGGATTGCTAACTATGGCTACACCTTC.

This clone has only one observation. J is TRBJ2-7 and V is TRBV3-1 (or the pseudogene TRBV3-2); 10 bases align to TRBD1. The CDR3 runs to 14 residues. V gave up 1 base and J gave up 6 bases; unmatched junction bases: 3. The germline CDR1 and CDR2 sequences are LGHDT and YNNKEL (reference sequence). The CDR3 protein is CASSQATGGFEQYF. The CDR3 region has the DNA TGTGCCAGCAGCCAAGCGACAGGGGGCTTCGAGCAGTACTTC.

This chain connects TRBV27 to TRBJ2-7; D possibly uses TRBD1 or TRBD2 (5 bases each). CDR3 size: 19 residues. V lost 9 bases, J lost 2 bases, and 32 bases lay in between. Germline-derived CDR1 and CDR2 are MNHEY and SMNVEV (reference sequence). The CDR3 DNA is TGTGCCAGGACAACCTCGGGACCGCCGTCTAGGGCCCTAACCTACGAGCAGTACTTC. This sequence encodes CARTTSGPPSRALTYEQYF.

This chain joins TRBV9 and TRBJ2-1, with D tentatively TRBD2 (5 bases). Trimming left V 2 bases short and J 6 bases short, with 15 bases between. Germline V lookup: CDR1 SGDLS, CDR2 YYNGEE. This CDR3 spans 15 amino acids. The CDR3 protein is CASSVLGLVVNEQFF. The CDR3 region has the DNA TGTGCCAGCAGCGTTCTCGGACTGGTCGTCAATGAGCAGTTCTTC. The whole variable domain, remainder taken from reference TRBV9 and TRBJ2-1, is DSGVTQTPKHLITATGQRVTLRCSPRSGDLSVYWYQQSLDQGLQFLIQYYNGEERAKGNILERFSAQQFPDLHSELNLSSLELGDSALYFCASSVLGLVVNEQFFGPGTRLTVL.

This clone was counted only a few times. This chain uses TRBV6-6 with TRBJ1-1; D not resolved. Germline V gene sequence: CDR1 MNHNY, CDR2 SVGAGI (reference sequence). This CDR3 has 12 residues. The V end lost 5 bases, the J end lost 0 bases, and 4 bases lay between the germline ends. The CDR3 loop is CASSPLNTEAFF. The CDR3 DNA reads TGTGCCAGCAGTCCCCTGAACACTGAAGCTTTCTTT.

This clone has more than one count but fewer than ten. The chain employs TRBV7-9 and TRBJ1-6; 8 bases align to TRBD1. The germline V gene has CDR1 SEHNR and CDR2 FQNEAQ (reference sequence). This CDR3 spans 15 amino acids. The junction had 5 bases not matched to a gene; V was cut back by 1 base and J by 9 bases. The CDR3 here is CASSLETGVFSPLHF. CDR3 DNA: TGTGCCAGCAGCTTAGAGACAGGGGTTTTTTCACCCCTCCACTTT.

This chain uses TRBV27 with TRBJ1-6, with TRBD1 matching 7 bases. The CDR3 runs 14 residues. Germline CDR1 and CDR2: MNHEY and SMNVEV (reference sequence). Trimming cost V 3 bases and J 10 bases; bases outside gene matches: 6. As DNA, the CDR3 is TGTGCCAGCAGTTTCGGAGGGGGCGGGTCACCCCTCCACTTT. Translating it yields CASSFGGGGSPLHF.

The chain carries TRBV18 and TRBJ2-7, with D tentatively TRBD1 (6 bases). There are 15 residues in the CDR3. Trimming removed 6 bases from V and 3 bases from J, with 18 bases in between. Germline V gives CDR1 KGHSH, CDR2 LQKENI. CDR3 sequence: CASSHQGQVVYEQYF. The CDR3 region has the DNA TGTGCCAGCTCTCATCAGGGGCAGGTGGTCTACGAGCAGTACTTC.

The chain employs TRBV28 and TRBJ2-1, with D perhaps matching TRBD1 (5 bases). Germline lookup yields CDR1 MDHEN and CDR2 SYDVKM. V was cut by 5 bases and J by 6 bases, with 20 bases left in between. The CDR3 has 16 residues. The CDR3 DNA reads TGTGCCAGCAGTATGAACAGGTACCGGCCTACCAATGAGCAGTTCTTC. Encoded protein: CASSMNRYRPTNEQFF.

This sequence joins TRBV19 and TRBJ2-3; 7 bases fit TRBD1. Germline loops: CDR1 LNHDA, CDR2 SQIVND (reference sequence). CDR3 size: 16 residues. Trimming took 0 bases from V and 4 from J; bases not matched to a gene: 7. The CDR3 DNA reads as TGTGCCAGTAGTATAGACCCGACAGGGTGGCCAGATACGCAGTATTTT. Translation: CASSIDPTGWPDTQYF. The full variable domain, its missing parts supplied by reference TRBV19 and TRBJ2-3, is DGGITQSPKYLFRKEGQNVTLSCEQNLNHDAMYWYRQDPGQGLRLIYYSQIVNDFQKGDIAEGYSVSREKKESFPLTVTSAQKNPTAFYLCASSIDPTGWPDTQYFGPGTRLTVL.

This clone was seen only a few times. The rearrangement links TRBV12-3 or TRBV12-4 to TRBJ1-2; no reliable D call. The CDR3 is made up of 12 amino acids. Trimming stripped 4 bases from V and 5 bases from J, with 8 bases between. This CDR3 is CASSSGGYGYTF. The DNA of the CDR3 is TGTGCCAGCAGTTCTGGAGGTTATGGCTACACCTTC.

The chain links TRBV3-1 (or the pseudogene TRBV3-2) to TRBJ2-7; a possible D gene is TRBD2 (5 bases). In germline, CDR1 is LGHDT, CDR2 YNNKEL (reference sequence). This CDR3 comprises 16 residues. V shed 4 bases and J shed 3 bases, with 19 bases lying between them. CDR3 residues: CASSLFSGGHNYEQYF. The CDR3 DNA reads TGTGCCAGCAGCCTATTCTCCGGAGGCCATAACTACGAGCAGTACTTC.